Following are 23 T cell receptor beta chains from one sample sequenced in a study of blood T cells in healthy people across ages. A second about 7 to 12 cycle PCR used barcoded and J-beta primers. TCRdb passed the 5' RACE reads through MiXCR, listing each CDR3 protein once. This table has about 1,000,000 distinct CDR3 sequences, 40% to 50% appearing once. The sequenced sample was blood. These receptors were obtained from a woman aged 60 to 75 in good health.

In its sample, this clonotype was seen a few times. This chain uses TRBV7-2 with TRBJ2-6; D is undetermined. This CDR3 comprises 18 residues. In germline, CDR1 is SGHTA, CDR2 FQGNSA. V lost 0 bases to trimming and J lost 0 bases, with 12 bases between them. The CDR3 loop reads CASSLALAFGSGANVLTF. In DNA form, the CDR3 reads TGTGCCAGCAGCTTAGCGTTGGCATTCGGCTCTGGGGCCAACGTCCTGACTTTC.

The CDR3 coding sequence is TGTGCCAGCAGCCAGCGGGCTAGCAGAAACAATGAGCAGTTCTTC. Translating gives CASSQRASRNNEQFF. The chain recombines TRBV5-4 with TRBJ2-1; a weak D match, TRBD2 (6 bases). Trimming cost V 4 bases and J 5 bases, with 16 bases left between them. CDR3 length equals 15 residues. Germline V lookup: CDR1 SGHNT, CDR2 YYREEE (reference sequence). Filled out from reference TRBV5-4 and TRBJ2-1, the complete variable domain reads ETGVTQSPTHLIKTRGQQVTLRCSSQSGHNTVSWYQQALGQGPQFIFQYYREEENGRGNFPPRFSGLQFPNYSSELNVNALELDDSALYLCASSQRASRNNEQFFGPGTRLTVL.

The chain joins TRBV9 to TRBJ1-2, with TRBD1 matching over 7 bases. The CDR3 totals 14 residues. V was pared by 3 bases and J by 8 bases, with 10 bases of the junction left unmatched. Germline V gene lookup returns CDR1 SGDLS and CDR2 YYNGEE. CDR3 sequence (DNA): TGTGCCAGCAGCGCGCGACAGGGACCTTTAGGCTACACCTTC. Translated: CASSARQGPLGYTF. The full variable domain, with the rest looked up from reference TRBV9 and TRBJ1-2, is DSGVTQTPKHLITATGQRVTLRCSPRSGDLSVYWYQQSLDQGLQFLIQYYNGEERAKGNILERFSAQQFPDLHSELNLSSLELGDSALYFCASSARQGPLGYTFGSGTRLTVV.

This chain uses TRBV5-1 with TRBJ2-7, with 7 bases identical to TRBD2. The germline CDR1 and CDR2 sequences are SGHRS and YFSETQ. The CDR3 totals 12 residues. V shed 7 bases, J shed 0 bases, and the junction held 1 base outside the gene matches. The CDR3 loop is CASAGDSYEQYF. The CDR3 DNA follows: TGCGCCAGCGCGGGAGACTCCTACGAGCAGTACTTC.

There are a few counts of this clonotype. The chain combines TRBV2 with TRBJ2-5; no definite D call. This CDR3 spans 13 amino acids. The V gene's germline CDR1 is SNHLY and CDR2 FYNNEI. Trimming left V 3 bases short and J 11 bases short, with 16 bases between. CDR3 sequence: CASSDGPPYGQYF. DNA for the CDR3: TGTGCCAGCAGTGACGGTCCCCCGTACGGGCAGTACTTC. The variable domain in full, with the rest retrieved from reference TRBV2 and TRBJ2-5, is EPEVTQTPSHQVTQMGQEVILRCVPISNHLYFYWYRQILGQKVEFLVSFYNNEISEKSEIFDDQFSVERPDGSNFTLKIRSTKLEDSAMYFCASSDGPPYGQYFGPGTRLLVL.

Here the CDR3 reads CASSSGGSTYEQYF. The CDR3, as DNA: TGTGCCAGCAGTTCTGGGGGATCCACCTACGAGCAGTACTTC. The rearrangement links TRBV28 to TRBJ2-7; D possibly matches TRBD1 or TRBD2 (5 bases each). This CDR3 comprises 14 residues. V was pared by 4 bases and J by 2 bases, with 12 bases between. The germline V gene has CDR1 MDHEN and CDR2 SYDVKM.

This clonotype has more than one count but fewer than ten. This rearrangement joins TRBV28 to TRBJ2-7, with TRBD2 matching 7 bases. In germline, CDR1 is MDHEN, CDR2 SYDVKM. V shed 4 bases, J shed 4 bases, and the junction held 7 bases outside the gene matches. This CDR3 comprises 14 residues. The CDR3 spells CASSSPSGRYEQYF. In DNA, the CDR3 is TGTGCCAGCAGTTCCCCTTCCGGGAGGTACGAGCAGTACTTC.

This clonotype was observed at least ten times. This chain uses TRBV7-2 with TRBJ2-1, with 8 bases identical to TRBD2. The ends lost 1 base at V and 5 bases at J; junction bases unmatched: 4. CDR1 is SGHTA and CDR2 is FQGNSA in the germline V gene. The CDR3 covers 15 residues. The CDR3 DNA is TGTGCCAGCAGCTTAGGCGGGAGGTCGAACAATGAGCAGTTCTTC. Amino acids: CASSLGGRSNNEQFF.

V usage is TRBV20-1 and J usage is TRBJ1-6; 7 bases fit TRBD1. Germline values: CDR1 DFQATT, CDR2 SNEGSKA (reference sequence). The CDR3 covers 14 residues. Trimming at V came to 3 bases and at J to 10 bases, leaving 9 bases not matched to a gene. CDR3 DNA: TGCAGTGCTAGTCGACCAGGGGACAGATCACCCCTCCACTTT. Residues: CSASRPGDRSPLHF.

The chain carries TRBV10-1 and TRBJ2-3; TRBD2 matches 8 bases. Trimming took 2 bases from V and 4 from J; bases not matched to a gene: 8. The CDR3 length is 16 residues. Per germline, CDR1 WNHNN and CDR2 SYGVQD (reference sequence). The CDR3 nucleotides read TGCGCCAGCAGTGAGAGACCAGCGGGAGAACCAGATACGCAGTATTTT. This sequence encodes CASSERPAGEPDTQYF.

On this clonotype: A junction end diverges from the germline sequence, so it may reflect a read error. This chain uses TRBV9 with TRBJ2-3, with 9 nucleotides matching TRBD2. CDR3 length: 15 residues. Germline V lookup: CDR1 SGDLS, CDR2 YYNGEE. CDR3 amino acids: CASSASGTITDAQYF. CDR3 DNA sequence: TGTGCCAGCAGCGCTAGCGGGACTATCACAGATGCGCAGTATTTT.

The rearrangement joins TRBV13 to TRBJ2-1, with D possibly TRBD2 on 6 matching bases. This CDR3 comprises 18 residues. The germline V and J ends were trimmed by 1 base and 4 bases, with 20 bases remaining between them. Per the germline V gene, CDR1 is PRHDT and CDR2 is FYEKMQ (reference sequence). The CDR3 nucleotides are TGTGCCAGCAGCTTAGCAGGGCCTAGCGAGACACGTTACAATGAGCAGTTCTTC. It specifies CASSLAGPSETRYNEQFF.

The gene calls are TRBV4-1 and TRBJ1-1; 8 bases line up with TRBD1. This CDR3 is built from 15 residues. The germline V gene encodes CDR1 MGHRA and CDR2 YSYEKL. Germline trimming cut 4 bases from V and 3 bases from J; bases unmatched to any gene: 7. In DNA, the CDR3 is TGCGCCAGCAGCCCTACAGGGGGTTGGGACACTGAAGCTTTCTTT. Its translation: CASSPTGGWDTEAFF.

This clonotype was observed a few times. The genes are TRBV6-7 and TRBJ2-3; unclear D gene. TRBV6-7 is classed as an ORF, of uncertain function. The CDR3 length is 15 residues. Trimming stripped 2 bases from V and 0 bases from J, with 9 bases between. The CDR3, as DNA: TGTGCCAGCAGTTACGGCAAAAGAAGCACAGATACGCAGTATTTT. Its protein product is CASSYGKRSTDTQYF.

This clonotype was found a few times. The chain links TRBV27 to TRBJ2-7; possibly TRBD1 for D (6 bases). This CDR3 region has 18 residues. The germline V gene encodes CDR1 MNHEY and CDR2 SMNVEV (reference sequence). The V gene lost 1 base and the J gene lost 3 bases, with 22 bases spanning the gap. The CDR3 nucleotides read TGTGCCAGCAGTTTATACGGGACAAAAGTTTCGAAGGGCTACGAGCAGTACTTC. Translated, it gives CASSLYGTKVSKGYEQYF.

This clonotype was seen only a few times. CDR3 loop: CASSLGRGALRGYTF. For the CDR3, the DNA is TGTGCCAGCAGCTTAGGGAGGGGCGCATTACGTGGCTACACCTTC. The chain combines TRBV7-2 with TRBJ1-2, with D perhaps TRBD1 (5 bases). V lost 1 base and J 7 bases, leaving 16 bases between the germline ends. CDR3 length equals 15 residues. The germline V gene has CDR1 SGHTA and CDR2 FQGNSA.

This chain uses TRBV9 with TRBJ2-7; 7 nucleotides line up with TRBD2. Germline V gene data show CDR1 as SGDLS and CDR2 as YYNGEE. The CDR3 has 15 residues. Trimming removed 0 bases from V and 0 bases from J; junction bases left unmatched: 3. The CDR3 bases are TGTGCCAGCAGCGTAGATGGCGGGAGCTCCTACGAGCAGTACTTC. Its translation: CASSVDGGSSYEQYF.

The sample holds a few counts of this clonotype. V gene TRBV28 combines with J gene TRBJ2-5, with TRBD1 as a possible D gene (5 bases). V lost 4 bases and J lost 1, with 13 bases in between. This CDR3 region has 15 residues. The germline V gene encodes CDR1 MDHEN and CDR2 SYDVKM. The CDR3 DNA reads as TGTGCCAGCAGTTCCCCCCGACAGATCCAAGAGACCCAGTACTTC. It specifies CASSSPRQIQETQYF.

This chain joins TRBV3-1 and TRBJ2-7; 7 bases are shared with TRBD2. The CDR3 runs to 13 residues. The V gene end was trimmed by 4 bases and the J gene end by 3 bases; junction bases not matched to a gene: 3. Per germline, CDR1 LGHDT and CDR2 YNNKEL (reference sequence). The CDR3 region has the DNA TGTGCCAGCAGCCGTGGGACTAACTACGAGCAGTACTTC. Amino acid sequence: CASSRGTNYEQYF.

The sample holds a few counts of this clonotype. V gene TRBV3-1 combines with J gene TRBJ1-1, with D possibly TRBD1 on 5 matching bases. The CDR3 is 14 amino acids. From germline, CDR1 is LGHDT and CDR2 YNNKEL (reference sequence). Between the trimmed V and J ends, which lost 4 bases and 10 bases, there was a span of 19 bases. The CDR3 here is CASSLGQGRIGAFF. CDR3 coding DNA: TGTGCCAGCAGCCTGGGCCAGGGAAGGATTGGAGCTTTCTTT.

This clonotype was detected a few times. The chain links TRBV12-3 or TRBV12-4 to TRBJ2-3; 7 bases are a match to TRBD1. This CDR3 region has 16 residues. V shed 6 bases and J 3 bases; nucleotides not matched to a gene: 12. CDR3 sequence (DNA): TGTGCCAGCAGAAAAGGGGACAGTGGTATGACAGATACGCAGTATTTT. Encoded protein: CASRKGDSGMTDTQYF.

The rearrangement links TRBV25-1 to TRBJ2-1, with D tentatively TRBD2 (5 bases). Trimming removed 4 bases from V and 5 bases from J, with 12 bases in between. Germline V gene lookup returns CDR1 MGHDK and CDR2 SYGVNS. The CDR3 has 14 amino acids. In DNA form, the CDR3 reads TGTGCCAGCAGTGGCCGGGATTCAAACAATGAGCAGTTCTTC. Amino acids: CASSGRDSNNEQFF. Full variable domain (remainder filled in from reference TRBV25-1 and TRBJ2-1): EADIYQTPRYLVIGTGKKITLECSQTMGHDKMYWYQQDPGMELHLIHYSYGVNSTEKGDLSSESTVSRIRTEHFPLTLESARPSHTSQYLCASSGRDSNNEQFFGPGTRLTVL.

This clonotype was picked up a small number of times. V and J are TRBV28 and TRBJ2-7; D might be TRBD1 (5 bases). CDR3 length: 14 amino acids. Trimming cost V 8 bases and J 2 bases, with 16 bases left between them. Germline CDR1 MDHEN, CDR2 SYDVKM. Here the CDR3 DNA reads TGTGCCAGCGAACCAACAGACAGACCCTACGAGCAGTACTTC. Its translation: CASEPTDRPYEQYF.